The 13 T cell receptor beta chains in this list originate from one sample, sequenced in a study of tumor and adjacent non-tumor tissue in lung cancer. A modified ARM-PCR protocol with three rounds of nested PCR amplified TCRbeta. TCRdb passed the multiplex PCR reads through MiXCR, listing each CDR3 protein once. The profile shows about 110,000 distinct CDR3 sequences, around 57% of them singletons. This sample's RNA came from whole unsorted tissue. More than 3 cm separated this lung sample from the edge of the tumor. Source material: distant non-tumor lung tissue. The receptors stem from a man aged 55 to 70 with non-small cell lung cancer.

Only one count was recorded for this clonotype. The CDR3 DNA reads as TGTGCCAGCAGTCGCGACGCCACTTTCAGGAATCAGCCCCAGCATTTT. Translation gives CASSRDATFRNQPQHF. The chain has TRBV6-2 or TRBV6-3 and TRBJ1-5; D is unresolved. This CDR3 is built from 16 residues. Germline V gene sequence: CDR1 MNHEY, CDR2 SVGEGT. Trimming took off 5 bases at V and 4 bases at J, with 18 bases between the two ends.

As to this clonotype: One junction end disagrees with the germline gene, perhaps due to a read error. This rearrangement joins TRBV29-1 to TRBJ2-3, with 10 bases matching TRBD2. Germline-derived CDR1 and CDR2 are SQVTM and ANQGSEA. The CDR3 consists of 17 residues. For the CDR3, the DNA is TGCAGCGTTGAAGTGAGCGGGAGGGCCGGCTTCACAGATACGCAGTGTTTT. Translated, it gives CSVEVSGRAGFTDTQCF.

The chain carries TRBV19 and TRBJ1-3; 10 bases map to TRBD1. CDR1 is LNHDA and CDR2 is SQIVND in the germline V gene (reference sequence). The CDR3 extends over 17 amino acids. Trimming took 5 bases from V and 3 from J; bases not matched to a gene: 10. The CDR3 here is CASSLRGQGRSGNTIYF. CDR3 DNA: TGTGCCAGTAGTCTCCGGGGACAGGGGAGAAGTGGAAACACCATATATTTT. The full variable domain, completed using reference TRBV19 and TRBJ1-3, is DGGITQSPKYLFRKEGQNVTLSCEQNLNHDAMYWYRQDPGQGLRLIYYSQIVNDFQKGDIAEGYSVSREKKESFPLTVTSAQKNPTAFYLCASSLRGQGRSGNTIYFGEGSWLTVV.

Comment on this clonotype: The CDR3 ends on some other residue instead of the conserved phenylalanine or tryptophan, so this is likely a read error. V and J are TRBV11-3 and TRBJ2-1; D might be TRBD2 (8 bases). CDR3 size: 16 residues. CDR1 SGHNT and CDR2 YENEEA come from the germline V gene. V lost 4 bases and J lost 9, with 22 bases in between. The DNA for the CDR3 is TGTGCCAGCAGCTCATACTCGGGAGCGGGGGACAGTGAGCAGTTCGTT. Encoded protein: CASSSYSGAGDSEQFV.

Only a few counts were recorded for this clonotype. The CDR3 nucleotides read TGCGCCAGCAGCTTGGAACGGGGCGGCACTGAAGCTTTCTTT. This sequence encodes CASSLERGGTEAFF. The chain couples TRBV5-1 to TRBJ1-1, with a possible D match to TRBD1 (5 bases). Germline assignment: CDR1 SGHRS and CDR2 YFSETQ. With 0 bases removed from V and 4 bases from J, the gap between germline ends came to 10 bases. The length of the CDR3 is 14 residues.

For this clonotype: Relative to the germline gene, one junction end is altered; a read error may explain this. V usage is TRBV11-1 and J usage is TRBJ2-2; D possibly uses TRBD1 or TRBD2 (5 bases each). Germline CDR1 is SGHAT and CDR2 is FQDESV (reference sequence). This CDR3 is built from 15 residues. The CDR3: CANSSGDVNIGELFF. The DNA of the CDR3 is TGTGCCAACAGCTCCGGGGACGTCAACATCGGGGAGCTGTTTTTT. Using reference TRBV11-1 and TRBJ2-2 for the parts outside the CDR3, the full variable domain is EAEVAQSPRYKITEKSQAVAFWCDPISGHATLYWYRQILGQGPELLVQFQDESVVDDSQLPKDRFSAERLKGVDSTLKIQPAELGDSAMYLCANSSGDVNIGELFFGEGSRLTVL.

This chain uses TRBV18 with TRBJ2-7; TRBD1 aligns across 10 bases. The CDR3 contains 14 residues. Germline V gene lookup returns CDR1 KGHSH and CDR2 LQKENI. V was clipped by 5 bases and J by 3 bases; unmatched bases: 4. CDR3 region: CASSTGQGGYEQYF. CDR3 nucleotides: TGTGCCAGCTCAACCGGACAGGGGGGCTACGAGCAGTACTTC.

The V call is TRBV7-2, the J call TRBJ2-5; TRBD2 might be the D (5 bases). The germline CDR1 and CDR2 sequences are SGHTA and FQGNSA. This CDR3 is 15 amino acids long. Trimming removed 3 bases at V and 5 bases at J, with 16 bases between. CDR3 protein: CASSFFGRGMETQYF. The DNA for the CDR3 is TGTGCCAGCAGCTTTTTTGGGAGAGGAATGGAGACCCAGTACTTC.

Notes on this clonotype: At one of its ends the junction is not consistent with the germline gene, which may arise from a read error. The chain links TRBV7-3 to TRBJ2-5; possible D gene TRBD2, 6 bases. Germline V gene data show CDR1 as SGHTA and CDR2 as FQGTGA. CDR3 length equals 15 residues. CDR3 in DNA: TGTGTCAGCAGCCGTCTACCGGGACTCCAAGAGACCCAGTACTTC. Amino acids: CVSSRLPGLQETQYF.

This rearrangement joins TRBV5-1 to TRBJ2-1; 10 positions match TRBD2. This CDR3 comprises 16 residues. Germline CDR1 SGHRS, CDR2 YFSETQ. The ends lost 3 bases at V and 4 bases at J; junction bases unmatched: 7. The DNA of the CDR3 is TGCGCCAGCAGCTGGGAGGCTAGCGGGAGATACAATGAGCAGTTCTTC. It specifies CASSWEASGRYNEQFF.

Regarding this clonotype: Its ends do not fully match the called genes, so a read error is possible. The rearrangement links TRBV7-9 to TRBJ1-1; 7 bases match TRBD1. The CDR3 loop spans 15 amino acids. Germline V gene sequence: CDR1 SEHNR, CDR2 FQNEAQ (reference sequence). Here the CDR3 reads CAISSSNRGHTEAFF. DNA for the CDR3: TGTGCCATCAGCTCGTCTAACAGGGGACACACCGAAGCTTTCTTT.

Of note for this clonotype: This may stem from a read error, because a much larger clone lies one nucleotide away. The chain has TRBV6-5 and TRBJ2-5, with D possibly being TRBD1 or TRBD2 (7 bases each). CDR1 and CDR2 (germline): MNHEY, SVGAGI. The CDR3 has 16 residues. The V end lost 2 bases, the J end lost 2 bases, and 15 bases lay between the germline ends. CDR3 amino acids: CASSYPPGGEQETQYF. CDR3 sequence (DNA): TGTGCCAGCAGTTACCCACCAGGGGGGGAGCAAGAGACCCAGTACTTC.

This clonotype appeared a few times. This rearrangement joins TRBV5-1 to TRBJ1-1; D is unresolved. Deletions cut 0 bases from V and 0 bases from J, with 3 bases between. The CDR3 is 13 amino acids. CDR1 and CDR2 (germline): SGHRS, YFSETQ. DNA for the CDR3: TGCGCCAGCAGCTTGGAAATGAACACTGAAGCTTTCTTT. Translation: CASSLEMNTEAFF.